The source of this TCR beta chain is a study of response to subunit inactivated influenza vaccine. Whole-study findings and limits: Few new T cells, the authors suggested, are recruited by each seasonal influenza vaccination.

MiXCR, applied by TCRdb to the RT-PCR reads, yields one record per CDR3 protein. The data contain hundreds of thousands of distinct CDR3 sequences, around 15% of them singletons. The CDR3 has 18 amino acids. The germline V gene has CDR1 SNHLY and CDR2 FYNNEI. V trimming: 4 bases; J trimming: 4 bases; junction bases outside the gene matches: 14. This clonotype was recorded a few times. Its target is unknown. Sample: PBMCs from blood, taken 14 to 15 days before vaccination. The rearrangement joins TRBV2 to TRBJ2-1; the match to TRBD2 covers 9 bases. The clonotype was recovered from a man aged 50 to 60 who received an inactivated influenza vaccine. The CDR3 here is CASSGGYTGLALYNEQFF. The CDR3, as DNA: TGTGCCAGCAGTGGGGGGTACACTGGACTAGCGCTATACAATGAGCAGTTCTTC.